The sequence of this T cell receptor beta chain was determined in a study of regulatory T cells in long-lasting Graves disease. Study findings and constraints: There were preferences for TRBV28, TRBJ1-2 and TRBJ2-5 in persistent disease. Study of thyroid tissue was not done, with only peripheral blood studied.

V was clipped by 0 bases and J by 12 bases; unmatched bases: 6. CDR1 is LGHDT and CDR2 is YNNKEL in the germline V gene (reference sequence). This CDR3 has 13 residues. Building of the TCR beta libraries involved iRepertoire HTBI primers and Arm-PCR of CDR3 regions. Via MiXCR, TCRdb re-called the multiplex PCR reads, giving one row per CDR3 protein. The top ten hold around 20% of the sample, which has approximately 390,000 distinct CDR3 sequences, under 20% seen once. As regards this clonotype: Its antigen is not known.

As for time point: newly diagnosed GD, antithyroid drugs for less than 3 months. PBMC RNA served as the TCR library source. The same data also contributed to another study, on T cells in Graves' hyperthyroidism and ophthalmopathy. As reported in that work: During a first-round RT-PCR of the TCR CDR3, the HTBI primer set was used. Blood also held most thyroid clonotypes expanded beyond 0.001.

V and J are TRBV3-1 and TRBJ1-2; 8 bases map to TRBD1. Sample: peripheral blood mononuclear cells (PBMCs), taken at new diagnosis, from a patient treated with antithyroid drugs. The TCR comes from a young woman with Graves disease. The CDR3 region has the DNA TGTGCCAGCAGCCAAGAAGCAGGGGGCGGCCACACCTTC. Protein: CASSQEAGGGHTF.